These T cell receptor beta chains were read from a single sample in a study of blood T cell repertoires in COVID-19. This table comes from immunoSEQ multiplex PCR, and its TCRdb copy is limited to in-frame clones, with some not included. The table lists around 300,000 clones, about 85% of them singletons. Sequenced sample: peripheral blood. Receptors were obtained from a human donor in a cohort sampled during active COVID-19. Each CDR3 is given with its conserved first and last residue. Rows may omit the clone size; those that give it use once, few, many or a size class.

j_call cdr3_length v_call clone_size cdr3_aa
TRBJ2-3 15 TRBV3-1/TRBV3-2 NA CASSPLRGGTDTQYF
TRBJ1-2 13 TRBV6-2/TRBV6-3 NA CASSSDQGVGYTF
TRBJ2-7 14 TRBV10-3 NA CAISGDRGAYEQYF
TRBJ2-7 19 TRBV5-1 NA CASSLGGTYQRERVYEQYF
TRBJ1-3 17 TRBV7-2 NA CASSLGVGGSSGNTIYF
TRBJ2-5 14 TRBV5-4 NA CASSPKQAQETQYF
TRBJ2-7 14 TRBV6-6 NA CASSYSRLTDEQYF
TRBJ1-1 13 TRBV21-1 NA CASSNPSNTEAFF
TRBJ2-7 13 TRBV10-1 NA CASSDHGMIEQYF
TRBJ2-3 14 TRBV7-9 once CASSQGLASDTQYF
TRBJ2-3 19 TRBV5-1 NA CASSPEPRPTRADTDTQYF
TRBJ2-2 19 TRBV7-2 NA CASSLGGLAGGVDTGELFF
TRBJ2-1 14 TRBV3-1/TRBV3-2 NA CASSQRRGYNEQFF
TRBJ1-2 13 TRBV6-5 once CASSSPRGYGYTF
TRBJ2-2 11 TRBV6-6 NA CASSSSGELFF
TRBJ2-3 14 TRBV4-1 NA CASSQDLRGDTQYF
TRBJ1-1 15 TRBV28 once CASSLVGTMSAEAFF
TRBJ2-1 14 TRBV18 NA CASLPGLPNNEQFF
TRBJ2-1 16 TRBV19 few CASSITTGPSYNEQFF
TRBJ2-7 13 TRBV18 NA CASSRTGTYEQYF
TRBJ2-1 17 TRBV6-2/TRBV6-3 NA CASRPNRASGGVEEQFF
TRBJ2-1 20 TRBV6-1 NA CASSEAIQGRTSGRSNEQFF
TRBJ1-6 16 TRBV28 NA CASSPLTGRLNSPLHF
TRBJ2-7 12 TRBV28 NA CAIRQATYEQYF
TRBJ1-3 15 TRBV9 few CASSVADFSGNTIYF
TRBJ2-1 15 TRBV27 NA CASSPRLVGFNEQFF
TRBJ2-1 14 TRBV24-1 NA CATSVLAGYNEQFF
TRBJ2-1 15 TRBV4-1 NA CASSQDPTHESTRFF
TRBJ2-3 14 TRBV5-1 NA CASSLVGGGDTQYF